Listed here are 25 T cell receptor beta chains from one sample, sequenced in a study of blood T cell repertoires in COVID-19. Data came from immunoSEQ multiplex PCR; TCRdb stores just in-frame clones and leaves some out. The sample includes 200,000 to 250,000 clones, approximately 80% of them seen just once. The material sequenced was peripheral blood. These receptors were obtained from a woman aged 80 or older with active or convalescent COVID-19.

The rearrangement joins TRBV19 to TRBJ2-1; D might be TRBD2 (5 bases). V lost 4 bases, J lost 9 bases, and 19 bases lay in between. From germline, CDR1 is LNHDA and CDR2 SQIVND (reference sequence). The CDR3 covers 15 residues. The CDR3 coding sequence is TGTGCCAGTAGTACGACGGAACCCCCGGCGGGTGAGCAGTTCTTC. Its translation is CASSTTEPPAGEQFF.

The V call is TRBV27, the J call TRBJ1-5; maybe TRBD1 (6 bases). The V end lost 5 bases, the J end lost 6 bases, and 11 bases lay between the germline ends. CDR1 and CDR2 from the germline V gene are MNHEY and SMNVEV (reference sequence). The CDR3 contains 13 residues. The CDR3 here is CASSTGLGQPQHF. The CDR3 nucleotides read TGTGCCAGCAGTACAGGGTTGGGTCAGCCCCAGCATTTT.

The rearrangement uses TRBV6-6 and TRBJ2-2; TRBD2 might be the D (7 bases). The CDR3 spans 15 residues. Trimming removed 8 bases from V and 4 bases from J, with 17 bases in between. Germline V gives CDR1 MNHNY, CDR2 SVGAGI (reference sequence). The CDR3 DNA reads as TGTGCCAGCCTAGGGGGAGGGGGTGGCACCGGGGAGCTGTTTTTT. This sequence encodes CASLGGGGGTGELFF.

This chain links TRBV7-7 with TRBJ2-5; D unclear. V lost 3 bases and J lost 4, with 9 bases in between. The CDR3 loop spans 13 amino acids. From germline, CDR1 is SSHAT and CDR2 FNYEAQ (reference sequence). The CDR3 sequence: CASSLALGETQYF. In DNA, the CDR3 is TGTGCCAGCAGCTTGGCGCTAGGAGAGACCCAGTACTTC.

The count of this clone is one. J is TRBJ1-3 and V is TRBV28; D is uncertain. V lost 6 bases to trimming and J lost 4 bases, with 7 bases between them. The CDR3 length is 12 residues. CDR1 and CDR2 (germline): MDHEN, SYDVKM. The DNA of the CDR3 is TGTGCCAGCAGACCGGGGGGAAACACCATATATTTT. It codes for CASRPGGNTIYF.

The chain employs TRBV9 and TRBJ2-4; 8 bases are a match to TRBD1. This CDR3 comprises 18 residues. The ends lost 0 bases at V and 5 bases at J; junction bases unmatched: 13. Germline V lookup: CDR1 SGDLS, CDR2 YYNGEE. The CDR3 nucleotides read TGTGCCAGCAGCGTAGAAGCAGGGGGCGATGGGTTCCAAAACATTCAGTACTTC. This gives the protein CASSVEAGGDGFQNIQYF.

This chain uses TRBV5-5 with TRBJ2-2; possible D gene TRBD1, 6 bases. Germline assignment: CDR1 SGHKS and CDR2 YYEKEE (reference sequence). The CDR3 loop spans 16 amino acids. The V end was cut by 4 bases, the J end by 8 bases, with 21 bases between. In nucleotides, the CDR3 is TGTGCCAGCAGCGCCCGTTCAGGGGCCGAGGTTGGGGAGCTGTTTTTT. Translating it yields CASSARSGAEVGELFF.

This clone was found a few times. This sequence joins TRBV7-3 and TRBJ2-2, with 7 bases aligning to TRBD1. The CDR3 is 13 amino acids. CDR1 and CDR2 from the germline V gene are SGHTA and FQGTGA. V shed 5 bases, J shed 9 bases, and the junction held 6 bases outside the gene matches. This CDR3 reads CASSPTGERELFF. CDR3 DNA: TGTGCCAGCAGCCCAACAGGGGAACGGGAGCTGTTTTTT.

The V gene is TRBV7-3, the J gene TRBJ2-5; TRBD2 matches at 8 bases. There are 14 residues in the CDR3. Per the germline V gene, CDR1 is SGHTA and CDR2 is FQGTGA. V was pared by 1 base and J by 4 bases, with 2 bases of the junction left unmatched. CDR3 in DNA: TGTGCCAGCAGCTTAAGGGCGGGGGGAGAGACCCAGTACTTC. Protein product: CASSLRAGGETQYF.

The rearrangement links TRBV5-4 to TRBJ2-3; 14 bases are shared with TRBD2. The CDR3 is 18 residues long. The germline V gene encodes CDR1 SGHNT and CDR2 YYREEE (reference sequence). The trim removed 0 bases at V and 2 bases at J, leaving 5 bases unmatched. The CDR3 DNA reads TGTGCCAGCAGCTTGGGCGGACTAGCGGGAGGTTCCACAGATACGCAGTATTTT. This codes for CASSLGGLAGGSTDTQYF.

V usage is TRBV3-1 (or the pseudogene TRBV3-2) and J usage is TRBJ2-7, with 9 bases lining up with TRBD2. Germline CDR1 is LGHDT and CDR2 is YNNKEL (reference sequence). V lost 2 bases, J lost 2 bases, and 1 base stayed unmatched. The CDR3 is 14 amino acids. CDR3 nucleotides: TGTGCCAGCAGCCAACTAGCGGGGCCCTACGAGCAGTACTTC. It encodes CASSQLAGPYEQYF.

The table lists this clone with a count of one. The chain recombines TRBV11-3 with TRBJ1-6; 7 bases are a match to TRBD1. CDR1 is SGHNT, CDR2 YENEEA, per germline. There are 15 residues in the CDR3. Germline trimming cut 3 bases from V and 5 bases from J; bases unmatched to any gene: 4. The CDR3 DNA sequence: TGTGCCAGCAGCTTGGGACAGAATAATAATTCACCCCTCCACTTT. Its translation is CASSLGQNNNSPLHF.

This clone has only a few counts. The chain joins TRBV27 to TRBJ1-5; no firm D call. Germline V gives CDR1 MNHEY, CDR2 SMNVEV (reference sequence). Trimming pared 5 bases from V and 4 bases from J, leaving 12 bases between. This CDR3 has 14 residues. CDR3 nucleotides: TGTGCCAGCAGTCCTCGCTTAGTTAATCAGCCCCAGCATTTT. Translated, it gives CASSPRLVNQPQHF.

The genes are TRBV7-9 and TRBJ1-1, with 8 bases that match TRBD1. The V segment lost 5 bases and the J segment 1 base; nucleotides outside the gene matches: 6. The germline gives CDR1 SEHNR, CDR2 FQNEAQ (reference sequence). The CDR3 has 15 amino acids. In DNA, the CDR3 is TGTGCCAGCAGCCCGAGAGGACAGGGGAACACTGAAGCTTTCTTT. Translating gives CASSPRGQGNTEAFF.

The rearrangement uses TRBV2 and TRBJ2-7; TRBD2 aligns across 12 bases. The V gene's germline CDR1 is SNHLY and CDR2 FYNNEI. J was trimmed by 4 bases and V by 9 bases; bases with no gene match: 7. This CDR3 comprises 14 residues. CDR3: CASRGLAGTYEQYF. The CDR3 nucleotides are TGTGCCAGTCGCGGACTAGCGGGGACTTACGAGCAGTACTTC.

J is TRBJ2-7 and V is TRBV15; TRBD1 aligns across 7 bases. The CDR3 sequence is 14 residues long. Trimming cost V 4 bases and J 2 bases; bases outside gene matches: 5. The V gene's germline CDR1 is LNHNV and CDR2 YYDKDF (reference sequence). The CDR3 sequence is CATSMGQTTYEQYF. In DNA form, the CDR3 reads TGTGCCACCAGCATGGGACAGACAACCTACGAGCAGTACTTC.

The gene calls are TRBV6-2 or TRBV6-3 and TRBJ1-2; possible D gene TRBD1, 5 bases. Trimming pared 5 bases from V and 4 bases from J, leaving 8 bases between. The V gene's germline CDR1 is MNHEY and CDR2 SVGEGT. The CDR3 has 12 residues. CDR3 nucleotide sequence: TGTGCCAGCAGTACCGGGGGCTATGGCTACACCTTC. Translated: CASSTGGYGYTF.

This chain connects TRBV6-2 or TRBV6-3 to TRBJ1-6, with 9 positions matching TRBD1. Germline V lookup: CDR1 MNHEY, CDR2 SVGEGT. The CDR3 extends over 16 amino acids. V gave up 2 bases and J gave up 10 bases; unmatched junction bases: 9. CDR3 protein: CASSYGSGQGASPLHF. The CDR3 DNA reads as TGTGCCAGCAGTTACGGCTCGGGACAGGGCGCCTCACCCCTCCACTTT.

This clone has just one count. This rearrangement joins TRBV3-1 (or the pseudogene TRBV3-2) to TRBJ2-7; D perhaps matches TRBD2 (5 bases). Germline V gene sequence: CDR1 LGHDT, CDR2 YNNKEL (reference sequence). The CDR3 is 13 residues long. Trimming left V 1 base short and J 2 bases short, with 6 bases between. This CDR3 is CASSQGSAYEQYF. Written as DNA, the CDR3 is TGTGCCAGCAGCCAAGGTAGCGCCTACGAGCAGTACTTC.

The chain recombines TRBV7-2 with TRBJ1-1; TRBD1 might be the D (5 bases). Germline CDR1 reads SGHTA; CDR2 reads FQGNSA. The ends were cut back, 3 bases at V and 0 bases at J, with 8 bases in the middle. The CDR3 extends over 14 amino acids. DNA of the CDR3: TGTGCCAGCAGCTTGACAGTCATGAACACTGAAGCTTTCTTT. Amino acids: CASSLTVMNTEAFF. The entire variable domain, with the rest obtained from reference TRBV7-2 and TRBJ1-1, is as follows: GAGVSQSPSNKVTEKGKDVELRCDPISGHTALYWYRQSLGQGLEFLIYFQGNSAPDKSGLPSDRFSAERTGGSVSTLTIQRTQQEDSAVYLCASSLTVMNTEAFFGQGTRLTVV.

Worth noting for this clone: Other DNA variants within this sample encode the same CDR3. V and J are TRBV25-1 and TRBJ1-3; D is uncertain. V was cut by 6 bases and J by 7 bases, with 7 bases left in between. The CDR3 sequence is 11 residues long. Per germline, CDR1 MGHDK and CDR2 SYGVNS. The CDR3 is CASSGGNTIYF. The CDR3 nucleotides read TGTGCCAGCAGCGGAGGGAACACCATATATTTT.

This clone has just a few counts. The V gene is TRBV9, the J gene TRBJ2-6; D unresolved. Trimming left V 4 bases short and J 0 bases short, with 8 bases between. Germline V gives CDR1 SGDLS, CDR2 YYNGEE. The CDR3 covers 15 residues. The CDR3 reads CASSTQHSGANVLTF. DNA for the CDR3: TGTGCCAGCAGCACACAACACTCTGGGGCCAACGTCCTGACTTTC.

CDR3 DNA sequence: TGTGCCAGCAGCCCGCGACAGGTCCCTGGCTACACCTTC. It codes for CASSPRQVPGYTF. This rearrangement joins TRBV3-1 (or the pseudogene TRBV3-2) to TRBJ1-2; tentatively, D is TRBD1 (6 bases). Germline V gene data show CDR1 as LGHDT and CDR2 as YNNKEL (reference sequence). Trimming cost V 4 bases and J 7 bases, with 13 bases left between them. This CDR3 spans 13 amino acids.

The chain is built from TRBV7-2 and TRBJ2-7; a weak D match, TRBD2 (5 bases). This CDR3 is 12 amino acids long. From germline, CDR1 is SGHTA and CDR2 FQGNSA. Trimming removed 5 bases at V and 9 bases at J, with 14 bases between. The CDR3 nucleotides read TGTGCCAGCAGCCCCCGTCAGGAGGCGCAGTACTTC. Its translation: CASSPRQEAQYF.

V gene TRBV11-2 combines with J gene TRBJ2-1, with 13 nucleotides matching TRBD2. V was clipped by 4 bases and J by 6 bases; unmatched bases: 12. From germline, CDR1 is SGHAT and CDR2 FQNNGV. There are 18 residues in the CDR3. As DNA, the CDR3 is TGTGCCAGCAGCTCCGCCCGACTAGCGGGAGGAATGAGCAATGAGCAGTTCTTC. The encoded protein is CASSSARLAGGMSNEQFF.